This T cell receptor (beta chain) was sequenced during a study of post-analysis software for immune sequencing data. Across the whole study: The disease courses covered relapsing-remitting, secondary progressive and progressive-relapsing multiple sclerosis.

CDR3 length: 16 amino acids. Germline loops: CDR1 DFQATT, CDR2 SNEGSKA (reference sequence). V was shortened by 0 bases and J by 0 bases, with 11 bases between the two germline ends. Notes on the study in general: TRBV5-6, TRBV5-1 and TRBV20-1 were among a handful of TRBV segments more frequent in patients than controls.

Unique molecular identifiers tagged the TCR beta cDNA libraries. TCRdb processed the PCR reads anew with MiXCR; each CDR3 protein has one entry. The sample consists of about 430,000 distinct CDR3 sequences, less than 40% of them appearing once. About this clonotype itself: No antigen is known for it.

This clonotype was obtained from a girl aged 2 to 9 with multiple sclerosis. The chain joins TRBV20-1 to TRBJ1-4, with unresolved D. Source material: blood. The CDR3 reads CSARDLRLSTNEKLFF. The CDR3 nucleotides are TGCAGTGCTAGAGATTTAAGGCTTTCAACTAATGAAAAACTGTTTTTT.